This TCR beta chain emerged from a study of early T cells in non-severe SARS-CoV-2 infection. Study at large: With bulk RNA from unsorted whole blood as input, sequencing yielded unpaired chains.

Study findings and constraints: The matching step, a VDJdb search, favored anti-spike CD8 responses and missed private and CD4 specificities.

Separate cDNA molecules each had unique molecular identifiers attached to them. TCRdb reanalysed the 5' RACE reads using MiXCR and keeps one entry per CDR3 protein. There are around 67,000 distinct CDR3 sequences in the sample; around 13% occur only once, and 1.3% lies in the top ten. The CDR3 totals 21 residues. The germline V gene has CDR1 LGHNT and CDR2 FRNRAP. V was trimmed by 2 bases and J by 2 bases, leaving 30 bases between them. This clonotype was recorded many times. Its target is unknown. This clonotype originated in an adult who was a healthcare worker with PCR-confirmed SARS-CoV-2 infection or an uninfected control (not recorded which). The material sequenced was whole blood. The rearrangement uses TRBV12-5 and TRBJ2-5, with D maybe TRBD2 (7 bases). The CDR3 nucleotides read TGTGCTAGTGGTTTGCCCAGAGGGGGGGGGCTGTTTGGCGGGAAGCAAGAGACCCAGTACTTC. Protein: CASGLPRGGGLFGGKQETQYF. The entire variable domain, with the rest obtained from reference TRBV12-5 and TRBJ2-5, is as follows: DARVTQTPRHKVTEMGQEVTMRCQPILGHNTVFWYRQTMMQGLELLAYFRNRAPLDDSGMPKDRFSAEMPDATLATLKIQPSEPRDSAVYFCASGLPRGGGLFGGKQETQYFGPGTRLLVL.